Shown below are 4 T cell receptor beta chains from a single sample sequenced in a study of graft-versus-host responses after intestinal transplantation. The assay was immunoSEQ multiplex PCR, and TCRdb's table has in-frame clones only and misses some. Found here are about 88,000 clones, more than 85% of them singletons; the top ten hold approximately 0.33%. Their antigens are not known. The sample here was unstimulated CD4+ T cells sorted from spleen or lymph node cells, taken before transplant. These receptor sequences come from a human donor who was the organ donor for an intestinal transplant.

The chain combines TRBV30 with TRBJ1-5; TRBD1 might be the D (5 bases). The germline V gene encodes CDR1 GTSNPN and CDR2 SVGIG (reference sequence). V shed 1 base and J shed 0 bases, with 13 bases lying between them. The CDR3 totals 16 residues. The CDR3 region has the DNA TGTGCCTGGAGTGGCAGCGCCGGGGGTAGCAATCAGCCCCAGCATTTT. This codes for CAWSGSAGGSNQPQHF.

CDR3: CASSPDRGNLETQYF. The CDR3 DNA reads as TGTGCCAGCAGCCCGGACAGGGGAAATCTAGAGACCCAGTACTTC. The chain recombines TRBV5-5 with TRBJ2-5, with 9 positions matching TRBD1. This CDR3 is 15 amino acids long. V shed 4 bases and J 4 bases; nucleotides not matched to a gene: 8. Per germline, CDR1 SGHKS and CDR2 YYEKEE (reference sequence).

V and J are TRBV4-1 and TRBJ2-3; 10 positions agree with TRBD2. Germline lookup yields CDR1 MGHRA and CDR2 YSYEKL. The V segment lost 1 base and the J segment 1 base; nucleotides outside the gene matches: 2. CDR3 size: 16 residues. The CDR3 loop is CASSQAGTSGTDTQYF. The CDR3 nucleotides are TGCGCCAGCAGCCAAGCGGGGACTAGCGGCACAGATACGCAGTATTTT.

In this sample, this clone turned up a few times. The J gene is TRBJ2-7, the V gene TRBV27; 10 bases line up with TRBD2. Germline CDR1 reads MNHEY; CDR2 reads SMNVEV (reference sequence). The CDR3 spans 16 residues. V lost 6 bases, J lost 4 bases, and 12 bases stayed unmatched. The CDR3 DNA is TGTGCCAGCAGACCCTCTAGCGGGAGAAGGGTTTACGAGCAGTACTTC. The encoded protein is CASRPSSGRRVYEQYF.